Below, 7 T cell receptor beta chains from the same sample are listed, as sequenced in a study of T cell repertoires in cytomegalovirus infection. From the reads, TCRdb called clonotypes with MiXCR, one entry per CDR3 protein. The sample lists 700,000 to 950,000 distinct CDR3 sequences, approximately 30% occurring once. For these TCRs, the target antigens are not known. Sequencing used cultured CD8+ T cells from PBMCs, obtained from culture after CMV antigen stimulation. These TCRs come from a human donor in good health (CMV status not recorded). Some clones in this sample may be carry-over from other donors' samples.

The CDR3 DNA reads as TGTGCCAGCAGTTACGCCTTAATGGGAGGAGACTATGGCTACACCTTC. It specifies CASSYALMGGDYGYTF. This rearrangement joins TRBV6-5 to TRBJ1-2; D is ambiguous. The CDR3 length is 16 residues. Trimming stripped 2 bases from V and 3 bases from J, with 16 bases between. Germline CDR1 is MNHEY and CDR2 is SVGAGI.

This clonotype turned up a few times. The chain links TRBV7-9 to TRBJ1-1; 7 bases agree with TRBD1. Germline CDR1 and CDR2: SEHNR and FQNEAQ (reference sequence). V lost 8 bases, J lost 8 bases, and 11 bases stayed unmatched. The CDR3 has 13 residues. For the CDR3, the DNA is TGTGCCAGCGGCACAGGGGAGGGGATCGAAGCTTTCTTT. Protein: CASGTGEGIEAFF.

The V and J genes are TRBV20-1 and TRBJ1-3; TRBD1 matches at 7 bases. V shed 3 bases, J shed 0 bases, and the junction held 2 bases outside the gene matches. There are 14 residues in the CDR3. Germline values: CDR1 DFQATT, CDR2 SNEGSKA (reference sequence). The CDR3 here is CSARGQISGNTIYF. The CDR3 region has the DNA TGCAGTGCTAGGGGACAGATCTCTGGAAACACCATATATTTT.

This clonotype was observed a few times. V usage is TRBV6-5 and J usage is TRBJ2-7, with unresolved D. This CDR3 is 13 amino acids long. Germline values: CDR1 MNHEY, CDR2 SVGAGI. V was pared by 3 bases and J by 7 bases, with 13 bases between. CDR3 residues: CASSYREDEEQYF. CDR3 DNA sequence: TGTGCCAGCAGTTATCGTGAAGACGAGGAGCAGTACTTC.

This clonotype is a singleton in its sample. V gene TRBV2 combines with J gene TRBJ2-7; 9 bases are shared with TRBD1. CDR1 and CDR2 (germline): SNHLY, FYNNEI. The junction had 4 bases not matched to a gene; V was cut back by 5 bases and J by 5 bases. This CDR3 contains 13 residues. The CDR3 DNA is TGTGCCAGCAGTAGGACAGGGGAAGACGAGCAGTACTTC. Residues: CASSRTGEDEQYF.

The V call is TRBV4-2, the J call TRBJ1-1; D unresolved. Germline values: CDR1 LGHNA, CDR2 YNFKEQ. Trimming removed 0 bases at V and 2 bases at J, with 10 bases between. The CDR3 consists of 15 residues. The CDR3 reads CASSQDWGFNTEAFF. The CDR3 nucleotides are TGTGCCAGCAGCCAAGATTGGGGATTCAACACTGAAGCTTTCTTT.

This sequence joins TRBV4-1 and TRBJ2-1; 10 bases are shared with TRBD2. CDR1 and CDR2 from the germline V gene are MGHRA and YSYEKL. CDR3 size: 20 residues. The ends lost 4 bases at V and 5 bases at J; junction bases unmatched: 20. The CDR3 region is CASSRQSGAGGPSSNNEQFF. The CDR3 DNA is TGCGCCAGCAGCCGACAAAGCGGAGCGGGGGGGCCCTCTTCCAACAATGAGCAGTTCTTC.